Described below is a single T cell receptor beta chain sequence and its context. What it recognizes is unknown. The germline V gene has CDR1 LGHNA and CDR2 YSLEER. Deletions cut 4 bases from V and 7 bases from J, with 12 bases between. The CDR3 contains 13 residues. The data originate from a study of blood T cells in healthy people across ages. Total RNA, at least 6 micrograms per sample, was extracted from PBMCs. Next came a second PCR, run for about 7 to 12 cycles, which used a sample-barcoded 5' primer along with a J-beta primer mix. Each single sample gave us at least 2.5 million CDR3-containing paired-end reads. One entry per CDR3 protein results from TCRdb running MiXCR on the 5' RACE reads. The sample lists about 1.8 million distinct CDR3 sequences; around half were seen once. General study results and limits: PBMCs that were unsorted prevented a conclusive naive versus antigen-experienced comparison.

Sequencing input: blood. The TCR comes from a woman aged 40-49 years in good health. The V gene is TRBV4-3, the J gene TRBJ2-3; D gene unclear. The CDR3 DNA is TGCGCCAGCAGCCCTGAGCCTCTCAATACGCAGTATTTT. Its translation: CASSPEPLNTQYF.